The clone carrying this T cell receptor beta chain was seen many times. What it binds is unknown. This sample was taken from a study of neurological immune-mediated disorders. This sample's time point: longitudinal time-point 1 (baseline). PBMCs stored at -80 C, numbering 2 million, were the origin of the unsorted libraries. Study-wide results and caveats: Whereas HTLV-1-associated myelopathy showed the most TCR clonal expansion, multiple sclerosis showed the least, with levels below those of healthy controls.

The cDNA was generated through 5'RACE incorporating 10-nucleotide random UMIs. Every sequencing run gave over 200 million TCR-beta sequences, taken from 15-18 subjects. MiXCR was run by TCRdb on the 5' RACE reads, yielding one entry per CDR3 protein. The table has over 55,000 distinct CDR3 sequences, roughly a tenth seen once. In germline, CDR1 is SGHRS, CDR2 YFSETQ. The CDR3 spans 16 residues. V lost 4 bases to trimming and J lost 0 bases, with 13 bases between them. The chain couples TRBV5-1 to TRBJ2-2, with a weak D call TRBD2 (6 bases). The origin of this receptor is a male donor with HTLV-1-associated myelopathy (HAM/TSP). The source material was PBMCs. This chain's CDR3 is CASSDPGGANTGELFF. CDR3 bases: TGCGCCAGCAGCGATCCCGGAGGGGCGAACACCGGGGAGCTGTTTTTT.